These T cell receptor beta chains were read from a single sample in a study of identical twins. TCRdb itself ran the 5' RACE reads through MiXCR, one entry per CDR3 protein. Among approximately 700,000 distinct CDR3 sequences listed, around 6% were seen once. The sample comprised naive T cells sorted from blood. The receptors derive from a man between 18 and 35 years old in good health. Both conserved end residues are part of each CDR3. A D gene is named only where the DNA matches it firmly. Clone size is shown for a subset of rows, as once, few, many or a class of expanded clone.

V	D	J	size	CDR3	DNA
TRBV12-3/TRBV12-4	.	TRBJ1-1	.	CASSLAVNTEAF	TGTGCCAGCAGTTTGGCGGTGAACACTGAAGCTTTT
TRBV12-3/TRBV12-4	.	TRBJ2-2	few	CASSLRGGNTGELFF	TGTGCCAGCAGTTTAAGGGGAGGGAACACCGGGGAGCTGTTTTTT
TRBV12-3/TRBV12-4	.	TRBJ2-2	many	CASSLGLLNTGELFF	TGTGCCAGCAGTTTGGGACTCTTGAACACCGGGGAGCTGTTTTTT
TRBV5-1	TRBD2	TRBJ2-7	many	CASSLTGTSGRSYEQYF	TGCGCCAGCAGCTTGACCGGGACTAGCGGGAGGAGCTACGAGCAGTACTTC
TRBV6-2/TRBV6-3	.	TRBJ2-6	few	CASRGGGSGANVLTF	TGTGCCAGCAGGGGGGGCGGCTCTGGGGCCAACGTCCTGACTTTC
TRBV7-9	TRBD1	TRBJ1-5	few	CASSLTGTGKQPQHF	TGTGCCAGCAGCTTAACCGGGACAGGGAAACAGCCCCAGCATTTT
TRBV4-1	TRBD2	TRBJ2-1	.	CASSLHSGSPQNDEQFF	TGCGCCAGCAGCCTTCATAGCGGGAGCCCCCAGAATGATGAGCAGTTCTTC
TRBV3-1	.	TRBJ1-2	.	CASSQAYGYTF	TGTGCCAGCAGTCAGGCCTATGGCTACACCTTC
TRBV29-1	.	TRBJ1-4	few	CSAEASGPTNEKLFF	TGCAGCGCCGAAGCGTCAGGGCCGACTAATGAAAAACTGTTTTTT
TRBV12-3/TRBV12-4	TRBD1	TRBJ2-4	many	CASSLTGPRAKNIQYF	TGTGCCAGCAGCTTGACAGGGCCCAGGGCCAAAAACATTCAGTACTTC
TRBV12-3/TRBV12-4	TRBD1	TRBJ2-7	many	CASTPTGSSYEQYF	TGTGCCAGCACCCCGACAGGGAGCTCCTACGAGCAGTACTTC
TRBV18	.	TRBJ2-4	.	CASSPTSPGGLSKNIQYF	TGTGCCAGCTCACCCACTAGCCCAGGGGGTCTGTCCAAAAACATTCAGTACTTC
TRBV2	.	TRBJ1-2	few	CASKGGPHYGYTF	TGTGCCAGCAAAGGGGGGCCTCACTATGGCTACACCTTC
TRBV6-1	TRBD2	TRBJ2-1	.	CASSQLSGRPPYNEQFF	TGTGCCAGCAGCCAACTCAGCGGGAGGCCCCCGTACAATGAGCAGTTCTTC
TRBV3-1	TRBD2	TRBJ2-1	.	CASSLKRDVEQFF	TGTGCCAGCAGCCTCAAGCGGGACGTAGAGCAGTTCTTC
TRBV7-9	TRBD1	TRBJ2-3	many	CASRPARGPTLGTQYF	TGTGCCAGCAGGCCAGCGAGGGGGCCGACACTTGGTACGCAGTATTTT
TRBV5-1	.	TRBJ2-1	many	CASSQQGRSYNEQFF	TGCGCCAGCAGCCAACAGGGCCGCTCCTACAATGAGCAGTTCTTC
TRBV5-1	.	TRBJ2-3	.	CASSWPRDRSTDTQYF	TGCGCCAGCAGCTGGCCCCGGGACCGATCCACAGATACGCAGTATTTT
TRBV29-1	.	TRBJ2-2	many	CSVGNPTSTGELFF	TGCAGCGTTGGGAATCCTACAAGCACCGGGGAGCTGTTTTTT
TRBV5-1	TRBD2	TRBJ2-5	few	CASSPAGTSREETQYF	TGCGCCAGCAGCCCGGCGGGGACTAGCAGGGAAGAGACCCAGTACTTC
TRBV12-3/TRBV12-4	TRBD2	TRBJ2-1	many	CASSSSGLAFDEQFF	TGTGCCAGCAGTTCCTCTGGACTAGCTTTTGATGAGCAGTTCTTC
TRBV6-5	.	TRBJ1-3	few	CASSYSFQGGNTIYF	TGTGCCAGCAGTTACTCGTTCCAGGGAGGAAACACCATATATTTT
TRBV5-1	TRBD2	TRBJ2-2	.	CASSPVPLAGAAGELFF	TGCGCCAGCAGCCCGGTCCCACTAGCGGGAGCGGCCGGGGAGCTGTTTTTT
TRBV20-1	.	TRBJ2-2	many	CSASRQPNTGELFF	TGCAGTGCTAGTCGCCAACCGAACACCGGGGAGCTGTTTTTT
TRBV5-1	TRBD1	TRBJ2-1	.	CASSPEKTGLYNEQFF	TGCGCCAGCAGTCCCGAAAAGACAGGGCTATACAATGAGCAGTTCTTC
TRBV7-2	TRBD2	TRBJ2-1	many	CASSLWVSGTYNEQFF	TGTGCCAGCAGCTTATGGGTTAGCGGGACCTACAATGAGCAGTTCTTC